The 14 T cell receptor beta chains presented below share a single source sample, sequenced in a study of response to subunit inactivated influenza vaccine. TCRdb re-called the RT-PCR reads through MiXCR, storing one row per CDR3 protein. Of roughly 540,000 distinct CDR3 sequences listed, around 25% are singletons. The data also belong to a second study, concerning T cells expressing NK-cell markers. That study reports: 5'RACE template switching with UMIs produced the TCR beta cDNA.

The material sequenced was CD4+ T cells sorted from PBMCs, taken 11 to 12 days after vaccination. The source is a man in his forties or fifties who received an inactivated influenza vaccine.

This clonotype was detected a few times. This chain uses TRBV20-1 with TRBJ2-5, with TRBD1 matching over 7 bases. CDR1 DFQATT and CDR2 SNEGSKA come from the germline V gene (reference sequence). V shed 8 bases and J 2 bases; nucleotides not matched to a gene: 5. CDR3 length equals 12 residues. The CDR3: CSQGQNQETQYF. The CDR3 coding sequence is TGCAGTCAGGGACAGAATCAAGAGACCCAGTACTTC.

This clonotype was seen more than once but under ten times. The J gene is TRBJ2-3, the V gene TRBV9; weak D call: TRBD2 (5 bases). Germline V CDR1 and CDR2: SGDLS, YYNGEE. The CDR3 extends over 16 amino acids. Trimming took off 0 bases at V and 3 bases at J, with 14 bases between the two ends. The chain's CDR3 is CASSVVEAEVTDTQYF. DNA of the CDR3: TGTGCCAGCAGCGTAGTGGAAGCGGAGGTGACAGATACGCAGTATTTT.

The gene calls are TRBV5-5 and TRBJ2-7, with TRBD1 identical over 7 bases. CDR1 is SGHKS and CDR2 is YYEKEE in the germline V gene (reference sequence). V lost 2 bases and J lost 5; bases outside the gene matches: 10. The CDR3 has 15 residues. The CDR3 protein is CASSFSGQRANEQYF. DNA for the CDR3: TGTGCCAGCAGCTTCTCGGGACAGCGAGCAAACGAGCAGTACTTC. The whole variable domain, filled in from reference TRBV5-5 and TRBJ2-7, reads DAGVTQSPTHLIKTRGQQVTLRCSPISGHKSVSWYQQVLGQGPQFIFQYYEKEERGRGNFPDRFSARQFPNYSSELNVNALLLGDSALYLCASSFSGQRANEQYFGPGTRLTVT.

This clonotype was seen a handful of times. V usage is TRBV24-1 and J usage is TRBJ2-3; TRBD2 matches at 8 bases. Trimming removed 4 bases from V and 2 bases from J; junction bases left unmatched: 4. Looked up from germline, CDR1 is KGHDR and CDR2 is SFDVKD. This CDR3 comprises 15 residues. The CDR3 loop is CATSDRTSYTDTQYF. The CDR3 nucleotides are TGTGCCACCAGTGACCGGACTAGCTACACAGATACGCAGTATTTT.

V usage is TRBV9 and J usage is TRBJ1-4, with TRBD1 matching 7 bases. Germline V gene lookup returns CDR1 SGDLS and CDR2 YYNGEE. The CDR3 runs to 15 residues. Trimming removed 3 bases from V and 3 bases from J; junction bases left unmatched: 5. The CDR3: CASSAQTGPNEKLFF. As DNA, the CDR3 is TGTGCCAGCAGCGCCCAGACAGGGCCTAATGAAAAACTGTTTTTT.

CDR3 coding DNA: TGTGCCAGCAGTCACCCCCCCGGGACAGGGGGGTCCTACGAGCAGTACTTC. Translated, it gives CASSHPPGTGGSYEQYF. The genes are TRBV7-2 and TRBJ2-7, with TRBD1 matching 11 bases. The J segment lost 1 base and the V segment lost 6 bases, leaving 11 bases of the junction unmatched. The length of the CDR3 is 17 residues. The V gene's germline CDR1 is SGHTA and CDR2 FQGNSA.

In this sample, this clonotype turned up many times. The chain has TRBV12-3 or TRBV12-4 and TRBJ2-3, with TRBD1 matching over 7 bases. Unmatched junction bases numbered 9, after V lost 3 bases and J lost 3 bases. This CDR3 is 16 amino acids long. Here the CDR3 DNA reads TGTGCCAGCAGTTTCAGAGGGGGCCCTAGGACAGATACGCAGTATTTT. Translating it yields CASSFRGGPRTDTQYF.

This clonotype was detected a few times. The rearrangement joins TRBV27 to TRBJ1-2; 8 nucleotides match TRBD1. Per the germline V gene, CDR1 is MNHEY and CDR2 is SMNVEV (reference sequence). This CDR3 has 15 amino acids. The V gene end was trimmed by 5 bases and the J gene end by 0 bases; junction bases not matched to a gene: 5. The CDR3 here is CASSLTGATNYGYTF. In nucleotides, the CDR3 is TGTGCCAGCAGTCTGACAGGGGCCACTAACTATGGCTACACCTTC.

The V gene is TRBV4-2, the J gene TRBJ2-5, with 12 bases matching TRBD2. J was trimmed by 5 bases and V by 4 bases; bases with no gene match: 8. This CDR3 is built from 16 residues. The germline gives CDR1 LGHNA, CDR2 YNFKEQ. Here the CDR3 DNA reads TGTGCCAGCAGCCTAGACGGACTAGCGGGAAGGGAGACCCAGTACTTC. This encodes CASSLDGLAGRETQYF.

This clonotype was seen more than once but under ten times. The chain employs TRBV6-1 and TRBJ2-5, with D possibly TRBD2 on 7 matching bases. This CDR3 is built from 13 residues. Germline CDR1 reads MNHNS; CDR2 reads SASEGT. Trimming removed 6 bases from V and 2 bases from J, with 10 bases in between. CDR3 nucleotides: TGTGCCAGCAGAGGGGGGGGACAAGAGACCCAGTACTTC. As protein: CASRGGGQETQYF.

This clonotype was found a few times. The V gene is TRBV4-2, the J gene TRBJ2-3; D gene unclear. CDR1 is LGHNA, CDR2 YNFKEQ, per germline. V lost 4 bases, J lost 0 bases, and 14 bases lay in between. The CDR3 is 16 amino acids. CDR3 amino acids: CASSLAPGASTDTQYF. CDR3 coding DNA: TGTGCCAGCAGCCTAGCCCCGGGTGCTAGCACAGATACGCAGTATTTT.

The V and J genes are TRBV6-5 and TRBJ1-2; D is unresolved. Trimming removed 0 bases at V and 3 bases at J, with 8 bases between. CDR3 size: 14 residues. Germline values: CDR1 MNHEY, CDR2 SVGAGI. CDR3 sequence: CASSYSSGDYGYTF. In nucleotides, the CDR3 is TGTGCCAGCAGTTACTCGTCCGGAGACTATGGCTACACCTTC.

This clonotype was found many times. The chain is built from TRBV20-1 and TRBJ2-1; 11 bases line up with TRBD2. This CDR3 region has 14 residues. The V gene's germline CDR1 is DFQATT and CDR2 SNEGSKA (reference sequence). V gave up 6 bases and J gave up 5 bases; unmatched junction bases: 6. This CDR3 reads CSAPAGLADNEQFF. In nucleotides, the CDR3 is TGCAGTGCCCCCGCGGGACTAGCGGACAATGAGCAGTTCTTC.

This clonotype was found a few times. The chain couples TRBV14 to TRBJ2-3; the D gene could be TRBD1 or TRBD2 (6 bases each). CDR3 size: 14 residues. Germline V gene data show CDR1 as SGHDN and CDR2 as FVKESK. V lost 5 bases and J lost 10, with 19 bases in between. The CDR3 DNA sequence: TGTGCCAGCAGCAAAGTCGGGGGCCCCGGACCGCAGTATTTT. Protein product: CASSKVGGPGPQYF.